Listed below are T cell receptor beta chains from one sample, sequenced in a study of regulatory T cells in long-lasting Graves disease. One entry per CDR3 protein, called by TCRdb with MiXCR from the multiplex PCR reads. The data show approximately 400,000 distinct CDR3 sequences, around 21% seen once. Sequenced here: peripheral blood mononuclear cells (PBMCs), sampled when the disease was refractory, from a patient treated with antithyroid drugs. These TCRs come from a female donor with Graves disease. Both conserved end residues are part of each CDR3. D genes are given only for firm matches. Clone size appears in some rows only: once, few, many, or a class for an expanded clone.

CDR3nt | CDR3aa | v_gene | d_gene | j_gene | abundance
TGTGCCAGCAGAGACCCCCGGGTCTATGGCTACACCTTC | CASRDPRVYGYTF | TRBV6-1 | - | TRBJ1-2 | many
TGTGCCAGCAGTTTTCGAGGGGTGGAGGGCTATGGCTACACCTTC | CASSFRGVEGYGYTF | TRBV12-3/TRBV12-4 | - | TRBJ1-2 | many
TGTGCCAGTAGTATGGGGGCCGCAACTAATGAAAAACTGTTTTTT | CASSMGAATNEKLFF | TRBV19 | - | TRBJ1-4 | -
TGCGCCAGCAGTGAGTCACAGCACACCGGGGAGCTGTTTTTT | CASSESQHTGELFF | TRBV10-1 | - | TRBJ2-2 | -
TGTGCCTGGACAGACAGGGGGCTCACTGAAGCTTTCTTT | CAWTDRGLTEAFF | TRBV30 | TRBD1 | TRBJ1-1 | many
TGTGCCAGCAGTAGGGACGGTATGGGCGATCAGCCCCAGCATTTT | CASSRDGMGDQPQHF | TRBV5-6 | - | TRBJ1-5 | few
TGTGCCAGCAGTGAGCAGATACCAGGAGAGACGAATTATGGCTACACCTTC | CASSEQIPGETNYGYTF | TRBV2 | - | TRBJ1-2 | -
TGTGCCAGCAGTTTCGCGGGGCTAGGGACCGGGGAGCTGTTTTTT | CASSFAGLGTGELFF | TRBV12-3/TRBV12-4 | - | TRBJ2-2 | few
TGTGCCAGCAGCTTAGATTACAGCTCCTACGAGCAGTACTTC | CASSLDYSSYEQYF | TRBV11-2 | - | TRBJ2-7 | -
TGTGCCAGCAGCAGGGGCGGGGGATCACAGAACACTGAAGCTTTCTTT | CASSRGGGSQNTEAFF | TRBV5-4 | - | TRBJ1-1 | -
TGTGCCAGCAGTTTATATTCAGGGAGGGTGACTGAAGCTTTCTTT | CASSLYSGRVTEAFF | TRBV28 | - | TRBJ1-1 | few
TGTGCCAGCAGTTTAACCTCCCCGCCCCTCACGACCTCTCAAGAGACCCAGTACTTC | CASSLTSPPLTTSQETQYF | TRBV12-3/TRBV12-4 | - | TRBJ2-5 | many
TGTGCCAGCAGTTTAAGACTAGCGGGAGGACGAGCAGATACGCAGTATTTT | CASSLRLAGGRADTQYF | TRBV12-3/TRBV12-4 | TRBD2 | TRBJ2-3 | -
TGTGCCAGCAGCTTGGCCCCACAGGACGGATCACCCCTCCACTTT | CASSLAPQDGSPLHF | TRBV5-5 | - | TRBJ1-6 | many
TGTGCCAGCAGTTCAGCCCCGGATACCTACGAGCAGTACTTC | CASSSAPDTYEQYF | TRBV5-5 | - | TRBJ2-7 | -
TGTGCCAGCAGCGTAGGGGTGGGACGAAACTATGGCTACACCTTC | CASSVGVGRNYGYTF | TRBV9 | - | TRBJ1-2 | once
TGTGCCAGCAGCTTAGTTGGGACTAGCGGGAGACGAGGGAACACCGGGGAGTTGTTTTTT | CASSLVGTSGRRGNTGELFF | TRBV7-2 | TRBD2 | TRBJ2-2 | many
TGTGCCAGCAGCGAACGACAGGGGTTGGGCACTGAAGCTTTCTTT | CASSERQGLGTEAFF | TRBV9 | TRBD1 | TRBJ1-1 | -
TGTGCCAGTGGATCCTGGGGGGCCAAAAACATTCAGTACTTC | CASGSWGAKNIQYF | TRBV19 | - | TRBJ2-4 | -
TGTGCCACCAGTGATCCCGGGACCGCGAACACCGGGGAGCTGTTTTTT | CATSDPGTANTGELFF | TRBV24-1 | - | TRBJ2-2 | -
TGCGCCAGCAGCTTTCGAGCGGGATTGGCCGGGGAGCTGTTTTTT | CASSFRAGLAGELFF | TRBV5-1 | TRBD2 | TRBJ2-2 | -
TGCGCCAGCAGTCCTGACAGGGCATCTGGAAACACCATATATTTT | CASSPDRASGNTIYF | TRBV5-1 | TRBD1 | TRBJ1-3 | -
TGTGCCAGTACTACATTAATGGCTGGGACAGGGGGACTGCAGCCCCAGCATTTT | CASTTLMAGTGGLQPQHF | TRBV19 | TRBD1 | TRBJ1-5 | -
TGTACCAGCAGCCCCGGGGGGTACACTGAAGCTTTCTTT | CTSSPGGYTEAFF | TRBV7-9 | - | TRBJ1-1 | -